This record looks at one T cell receptor (beta chain) sequence and its context. Germline CDR1 is SGHNT and CDR2 is YENEEA. Trimming shortened V by 0 bases and J by 0 bases, and 6 bases separated the two germline ends. This CDR3 comprises 15 residues. The entry originates in a study of cytomegalovirus exposure and HLA in healthy donors. It was with 60 Vbeta and 13 Jbeta primers that the PCR ran. Authors' data handling: A follow-up analysis tallied 86 million or so unique TCR beta chains, some 11 million shared. Using immunoSEQ multiplex PCR, the repertoire was profiled, and TCRdb retains in-frame clones only, with some absent. The V and J calls and the clone size are those of that table, but D and trimming were determined from the DNA. The sample has under 200,000 clones, and its top ten clones hold roughly 2%.

What was sequenced was PBMCs. The genes are TRBV11-3 and TRBJ2-1; no clear D gene. This receptor was taken from a young man in good health and CMV-seronegative. For the CDR3, the DNA is TGTGCCAGCAGCTTAGAGGGCGTCTCCTACAATGAGCAGTTCTTC. Its translation is CASSLEGVSYNEQFF.